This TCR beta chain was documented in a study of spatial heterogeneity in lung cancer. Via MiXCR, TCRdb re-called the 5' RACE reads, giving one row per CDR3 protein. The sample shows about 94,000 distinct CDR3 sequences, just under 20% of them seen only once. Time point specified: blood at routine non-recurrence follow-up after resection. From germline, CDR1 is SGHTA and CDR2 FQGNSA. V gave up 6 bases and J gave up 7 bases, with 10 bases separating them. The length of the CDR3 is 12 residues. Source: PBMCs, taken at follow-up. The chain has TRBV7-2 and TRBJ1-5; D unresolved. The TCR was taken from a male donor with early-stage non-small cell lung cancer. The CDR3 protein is CASSAGGQPQHF. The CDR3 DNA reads TGTGCCAGCAGTGCCGGTGGGCAGCCCCAGCATTTT.